The following is a T cell receptor (beta chain) sequence with its context. The germline gives CDR1 MNHEY, CDR2 SVGEGT. The CDR3 is made up of 13 amino acids. The sample is drawn from a study of blood T cells in healthy people across ages. Primed by a sample-barcoded 5' primer and a J-beta primer mix, a second PCR proceeded for about 6 to 11 cycles. TCRdb itself ran the 5' RACE reads through MiXCR, one entry per CDR3 protein. The sample lists fewer than 900,000 distinct CDR3 sequences, around 46% occurring once. The clonotype was recovered from a woman in her sixties or seventies in good health. This rearrangement joins TRBV6-2 or TRBV6-3 to TRBJ2-1; D may be TRBD1 (5 bases). TRBJ2-7 explains the end of the DNA better; the J call may be wrong. The sequenced sample was blood. Here the CDR3 reads CASERTGYNEQYF. As DNA, the CDR3 is TGTGCCAGTGAACGAACAGGCTACAATGAGCAGTACTTC.